This record looks at one T cell receptor beta chain sequence and its context. V was clipped by 1 base and J by 7 bases; unmatched bases: 5. The CDR3 runs to 15 residues. The germline V gene has CDR1 SGHRS and CDR2 YFSETQ. This sample stems from a study of control samples from healthy donors and cancer patients. Profiled with immunoSEQ multiplex PCR; TCRdb holds only in-frame clones, not every one. Of about 140,000 clones listed, 75% to 95% were seen once; the top ten hold 5.5% to 7.5%. This TCR was recovered from a man between 18 and 29 years old in good health. Sequenced material: blood. The chain carries TRBV5-1 and TRBJ1-4, with 9 bases that match TRBD1. CDR3 residues: CASSLTGTGSEKLFF. The CDR3 region has the DNA TGCGCCAGCAGCTTGACGGGGACAGGGTCTGAAAAACTGTTTTTT.